The entry that follows covers one T cell receptor beta chain sequence. TCRdb's table, derived via immunoSEQ multiplex PCR, lists solely in-frame clones and lacks some. This sample has 250,000 to 350,000 clones, with 87% found just once. This CDR3 region has 15 residues. Trimming shortened V by 6 bases and J by 4 bases, and 19 bases separated the two germline ends. Germline V gives CDR1 LGHNA, CDR2 YSLEER. This entry is derived from a study of blood T cell repertoires in COVID-19. Study at large: The United States, Italy and Spain supplied acute and convalescent COVID-19 samples. PBMCs, B-cell-depleted T cells, or T cells provided the cDNA or gDNA that made up the material.

The clonotype originates from a woman aged 50 to 60 who had recovered from COVID-19. The gene calls are TRBV4-3 and TRBJ2-7, with no clear D. Sample: peripheral blood. CDR3 in amino acids: CASSPFRSVQYEQYF. In nucleotides, the CDR3 is TGCGCCAGCAGTCCGTTCAGGTCGGTCCAGTACGAGCAGTACTTC.